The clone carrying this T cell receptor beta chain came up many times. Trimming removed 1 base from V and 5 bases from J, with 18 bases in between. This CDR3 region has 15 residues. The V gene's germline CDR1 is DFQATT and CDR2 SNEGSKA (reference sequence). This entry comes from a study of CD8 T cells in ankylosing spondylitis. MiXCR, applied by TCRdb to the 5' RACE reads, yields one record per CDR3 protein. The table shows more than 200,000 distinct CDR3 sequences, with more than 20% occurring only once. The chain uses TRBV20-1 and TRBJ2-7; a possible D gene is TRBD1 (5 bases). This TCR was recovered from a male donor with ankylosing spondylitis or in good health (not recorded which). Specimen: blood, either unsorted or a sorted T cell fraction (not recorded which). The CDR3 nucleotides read TGCAGTGCTAGAGTAGGCACAGGAGTGACGAACGAGCAGTACTTC. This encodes CSARVGTGVTNEQYF.